This T cell receptor beta chain was identified during a study of T-cell memory formation after mild COVID-19 (dated by TCRdb to about 2021). Background for the entire study: Most TCR sequence clusters were specific to one of the two donors. In a couple of donors, T-cell clones that expanded and contracted after mild COVID-19 were tracked by sequencing TCRalpha and TCRbeta repertoires over time. The cohort was made up of two young adult volunteers, one female and one male, who were previously healthy. Here is what the overall study found, with its caveats: The second-wave clones that peaked on day 37 were not confirmed to be SARS-CoV-2 specific. The study covered only two mild cases, and larger cohorts including severe cases with pre-infection samples were considered necessary. Clones that contracted from day 15 to 85 showed balanced CD4/CD8 phenotypes, whereas a second wave of clones that expanded from day 15 to 37 leaned towards CD4+. Contracting CD4+ clones appeared mostly in the CM and EM memory subsets, whereas CD8+ clones were enriched in EMRA. Some responding clones were detected in pre-infection memory, suggesting pre-existing cross-reactive memory T cells joined the SARS-CoV-2 response.

PBMCs were isolated by Ficoll-Paque density gradient centrifugation. The sequencer was an Illumina NovaSeq 6000. TCRalpha and TCRbeta cDNA libraries were constructed by 5'RACE with constant-segment primers, with sample barcodes and unique molecular identifiers being introduced. RNA was extracted from every sample with Trizol reagent. Library amplification was performed in two PCR steps, and a second sample barcode and Illumina TruSeq adapters were introduced in the second step. Libraries were sequenced on an Illumina NovaSeq with 2 x 150 bp paired-end reads. Turning to the authors' computational methods: With migec v1.2.7, reads were demultiplexed and then collapsed into UMI-guided consensus sequences. Using mixcr v2.1.11, the UMI consensuses were aligned to TRA and TRB V and J templates and assembled into clonotypes. A clonotype was counted as expanded or contracted only if both edgeR and NoisET called the change significant, with noise models trained on biological replicates. For edgeR calls, the thresholds were a false discovery rate-adjusted p below 0.01 and a log2 fold-change of 1. As an exploratory analysis of dynamics, max-normalized trajectories of the 1000 most abundant clonotypes were examined with PCA combined with hierarchical clustering. Separately sequenced CD4+ and CD8+ repertoires were used to assign the CD4 or CD8 phenotype of responding clones. TCRdb's own reprocessing of the public reads used fastp at Q25 and MiXCR and kept productive beta chains. CDR3 protein sequences are deduplicated, and each keeps its most common genes and DNA. The V and J calls follow TCRdb's processing rather than the paper's. The sample table shows fewer than 700,000 distinct CDR3 sequences, and more than 15% are seen once. Around 12% of the sample rests with the top ten.

A remark on this clonotype: Its antigen is currently not known. The record has no base qualities; no much larger clone is one base away.

Sequencing input: PBMCs or a T cell subset sorted from them (not recorded which). This receptor was taken from an adult woman who had mild COVID-19 (a few samples of this study predate the infection). The sample titles of this study are shuffled in the database, so cell type and time point are left out; the donor was told from shared clones.

The CDR3 protein is CASSFEQGYEQYF. The nucleotide sequence reads TGTGCCAGCAGCTTCGAGCAGGGGTACGAGCAGTACTTC. The chain employs TRBV7-9 and TRBJ2-7; TRBD1 is perhaps the D gene, given 6 matching bases. The CDR3 numbers 13 residues from cysteine through phenylalanine. The read is trimmed to its CDR3 DNA, 39 bases read in frame from base 1. CDR1 and CDR2 are read off the germline V gene (reference sequence) as SEHNR and FQNEAQ. The V and J ends are trimmed by 3 bases and 4 bases, leaving 10 bases between them.